What follows is one T cell receptor beta chain and its context. Its antigen is still unknown. V was pared by 6 bases and J by 5 bases, with 12 bases of the junction left unmatched. The CDR3 runs 16 residues. Germline V CDR1 and CDR2: MNHNS, SASEGT. The cohort's ophthalmopathy patients, a group with duration under 3 months, had a Clinical Activity Score of at least 3 and a NOSPECS grade of at least 4. The record originates from a study of T cells in Graves' hyperthyroidism and ophthalmopathy. Points from the study as a whole: Most clonotypes expanded in thyroid above 0.001 were likewise present in blood. Stable hyperthyroidism was told apart from ophthalmopathy by a model built on 13 V-J features.

TCR beta CDR3 sequences were amplified from RNA transcripts. HTBI primers drove first-round RT-PCR of the TCR CDR3. TCRdb used MiXCR to reprocess the multiplex PCR reads, holding one entry per CDR3 protein. This table has under 250,000 distinct CDR3 sequences, around 24% appearing once. Sequenced material: blood. This clonotype originated in a woman aged 40-49 years with Graves' ophthalmopathy. The V and J genes are TRBV6-1 and TRBJ1-1; 10 positions match TRBD1. In nucleotides, the CDR3 is TGTGCCAGCAGAATAAGTTCAGGACAGGGGGTAACTGAAGCTTTCTTT. This encodes CASRISSGQGVTEAFF.